These 24 T cell receptor beta chains were sequenced from one sample in a study of T cells in tuberculosis. Noted time point: new active TB diagnosis, blood taken before or within 7 days of starting treatment. Data came from immunoSEQ multiplex PCR; TCRdb stores just in-frame clones and leaves some out. The sample consists of thousands of clones, 97% of them appearing once. The sample was PBMCs, taken at tuberculosis diagnosis. The receptor set was obtained from an adult with tuberculosis.

The chain recombines TRBV6-1 with TRBJ2-2; D not resolved. V was clipped by 4 bases and J by 1 base, with 4 bases between them. The CDR3 totals 13 residues. Looked up from germline, CDR1 is MNHNS and CDR2 is SASEGT. CDR3 DNA sequence: TGTGCCAGCAGTGTACAGAACACCGGGGAGCTGTTTTTT. Translation: CASSVQNTGELFF.

A few counts support this clone. V gene TRBV4-2 combines with J gene TRBJ2-7; TRBD2 is a possible D gene (7 bases). The V end lost 5 bases, the J end lost 2 bases, and 16 bases lay between the germline ends. Germline V gene data show CDR1 as LGHNA and CDR2 as YNFKEQ. The CDR3 runs to 15 residues. CDR3 region: CASSGGEQGTYEQYF. The CDR3 DNA reads as TGTGCCAGCAGCGGGGGGGAACAGGGTACCTACGAGCAGTACTTC.

The sample holds a few counts of this clone. The V and J genes are TRBV30 and TRBJ1-3; 7 nucleotides agree with TRBD1. Trimming at V came to 3 bases and at J to 4 bases, leaving 3 bases not matched to a gene. CDR3 length equals 13 residues. Germline-derived CDR1 and CDR2 are GTSNPN and SVGIG (reference sequence). Here the CDR3 DNA reads TGTGCCTGGAGAGGGGGCCGGGGAAACACCATATATTTT. This translates into CAWRGGRGNTIYF.

The chain links TRBV6-5 to TRBJ1-2, with 7 bases matching TRBD1. This CDR3 contains 15 residues. With 6 bases clipped from V and 2 bases from J, the junction kept 9 bases outside the gene matches. Germline CDR1 is MNHEY and CDR2 is SVGAGI. CDR3 nucleotides: TGTGCCAGCAGCCACCCCACACAGGGGAACTATGGCTACACCTTC. It translates to CASSHPTQGNYGYTF.

The V call is TRBV5-1, the J call TRBJ1-1; possible D gene TRBD1, 5 bases. This CDR3 contains 13 residues. Germline V gene sequence: CDR1 SGHRS, CDR2 YFSETQ. V lost 0 bases, J lost 4 bases, and 7 bases lay in between. This chain's CDR3 is CASSLEQGTEAFF. CDR3 bases: TGCGCCAGCAGCTTGGAGCAGGGCACTGAAGCTTTCTTT.

V usage is TRBV27 and J usage is TRBJ2-1; TRBD2 agrees at 7 bases. The junction had 4 bases not matched to a gene; V was cut back by 5 bases and J by 3 bases. Germline CDR1 is MNHEY and CDR2 is SMNVEV (reference sequence). This CDR3 region has 14 residues. CDR3 loop: CASSPPGGYNEQFF. The CDR3, as DNA: TGTGCCAGCAGTCCTCCGGGGGGCTACAATGAGCAGTTCTTC.

The V gene is TRBV7-8, the J gene TRBJ1-2; possibly TRBD1 for D (5 bases). V dropped 5 bases and J dropped 4 bases, with 11 bases sitting between them. The CDR3 length is 13 residues. Per the germline V gene, CDR1 is SGHVS and CDR2 is FQNEAQ. DNA of the CDR3: TGTGCCAGCAGCGTAGGGGCCCTCTATGGCTACACCTTC. This translates into CASSVGALYGYTF.

The chain links TRBV9 to TRBJ2-3; perhaps TRBD2 as D (6 bases). The CDR3 has 17 residues. The V end lost 0 bases, the J end lost 2 bases, and 16 bases lay between the germline ends. Germline loops: CDR1 SGDLS, CDR2 YYNGEE. Here the CDR3 reads CASSVGGVASLTDTQYF. The DNA of the CDR3 is TGTGCCAGCAGCGTAGGCGGGGTGGCTTCGCTCACAGATACGCAGTATTTT.

This clone was detected only a few times. V and J are TRBV15 and TRBJ2-1, with 11 bases fitting TRBD1. V lost 0 bases to trimming and J lost 7 bases; unmatched junction nucleotides: 2. The CDR3 is 15 amino acids. Germline V gives CDR1 LNHNV, CDR2 YYDKDF (reference sequence). The CDR3 spells CATSRDRDRGNEQFF. DNA for the CDR3: TGTGCCACCAGCAGAGACCGGGACAGGGGGAATGAGCAGTTCTTC.

The CDR3 region has the DNA TGCGCCAGCAGTGAGAAGGGACTAGCGCCCAATGAGCAGTTCTTC. Its translation: CASSEKGLAPNEQFF. V gene TRBV10-1 combines with J gene TRBJ2-1; 10 bases agree with TRBD2. This CDR3 is 15 amino acids long. Germline V gene lookup returns CDR1 WNHNN and CDR2 SYGVQD (reference sequence). V shed 2 bases and J 6 bases; nucleotides not matched to a gene: 4.

The chain is built from TRBV30 and TRBJ1-4; maybe TRBD1 (6 bases). Trimming cost V 3 bases and J 10 bases, with 18 bases left between them. The CDR3 loop spans 14 amino acids. CDR1 and CDR2 from the germline V gene are GTSNPN and SVGIG (reference sequence). The CDR3 DNA sequence: TGTGCCTGGAGCGTACTCGGACAGAGGGGAAAACTGTTTTTT. This sequence encodes CAWSVLGQRGKLFF.

V gene TRBV11-3 combines with J gene TRBJ1-1; D remains unclear. This CDR3 comprises 13 residues. The germline V gene has CDR1 SGHNT and CDR2 YENEEA. The V and J ends lost 6 bases and 1 base respectively, with 9 bases between them. Here the CDR3 reads CASSLEGNTEAFF. The CDR3 coding sequence is TGTGCCAGCAGTCTAGAGGGGAACACTGAAGCTTTCTTT.

The chain employs TRBV10-3 and TRBJ2-7; 13 nucleotides align to TRBD2. This CDR3 has 15 residues. After removal of 2 bases from V and 3 bases from J, the junction contained 1 base not matched to a gene. CDR1 and CDR2 (germline): ENHRY, SYGVKD. The CDR3 nucleotides are TGTGCCATCAGTGAGAGGACTAGCGGGAGCTACGAGCAGTACTTC. Its translation is CAISERTSGSYEQYF.

V and J are TRBV29-1 and TRBJ1-1, with TRBD1 as a possible D gene (5 bases). V lost 2 bases, J lost 1 base, and 11 bases lay in between. The CDR3 contains 14 residues. In germline, CDR1 is SQVTM, CDR2 ANQGSEA. The CDR3: CSVERGQSNTEAFF. DNA of the CDR3: TGCAGCGTTGAAAGGGGCCAGTCGAACACTGAAGCTTTCTTT.

J is TRBJ1-1 and V is TRBV7-8; D gene uncertain. The length of the CDR3 is 16 residues. The germline CDR1 and CDR2 sequences are SGHVS and FQNEAQ. The V end lost 2 bases, the J end lost 5 bases, and 18 bases lay between the germline ends. The CDR3 reads CASSLKGGLRGTEAFF. The CDR3 nucleotides are TGTGCCAGCAGCTTAAAGGGAGGCCTCAGAGGGACTGAAGCTTTCTTT.

The chain has TRBV18 and TRBJ2-7, with 10 bases matching TRBD2. Germline CDR1 is KGHSH and CDR2 is LQKENI. Unmatched junction bases numbered 6, after V lost 3 bases and J lost 7 bases. The CDR3 has 14 amino acids. CDR3 coding DNA: TGTGCCAGCTCACCGGGACTAGCGTTATGGGAGCAGTACTTC. Protein: CASSPGLALWEQYF.

The chain employs TRBV5-1 and TRBJ2-5; TRBD2 matches at 9 bases. The V segment lost 1 base and the J segment 3 bases; nucleotides outside the gene matches: 13. The CDR3 is made up of 18 amino acids. The germline V gene encodes CDR1 SGHRS and CDR2 YFSETQ. CDR3 coding DNA: TGCGCCAGCAGCTTGATGGGTCGTAGCGGGAGCGCGGAAGAGACCCAGTACTTC. It encodes CASSLMGRSGSAEETQYF. Filled out from reference TRBV5-1 and TRBJ2-5, the complete variable domain reads KAGVTQTPRYLIKTRGQQVTLSCSPISGHRSVSWYQQTPGQGLQFLFEYFSETQRNKGNFPGRFSGRQFSNSRSEMNVSTLELGDSALYLCASSLMGRSGSAEETQYFGPGTRLLVL.

The CDR3 DNA reads as TGCAGCGTTGTACACTCAGGGGAGACCCAGTACTTC. Its translation is CSVVHSGETQYF. The chain links TRBV29-1 to TRBJ2-5; the D gene is possibly TRBD1 (5 bases). V gave up 4 bases and J gave up 5 bases, with 11 bases separating them. Germline-derived CDR1 and CDR2 are SQVTM and ANQGSEA. CDR3 length: 12 amino acids.

The chain recombines TRBV5-1 with TRBJ2-7, with TRBD1 matching 9 bases. The CDR3 totals 14 residues. Germline values: CDR1 SGHRS, CDR2 YFSETQ. V was pared by 5 bases and J by 3 bases, with 6 bases of the junction left unmatched. As DNA, the CDR3 is TGCGCCAGCAGACTGACAGGGGGTGGCTACGAGCAGTACTTC. It translates to CASRLTGGGYEQYF.

This chain links TRBV9 with TRBJ1-1; D is ambiguous. Germline assignment: CDR1 SGDLS and CDR2 YYNGEE. Between the trimmed V and J ends, which lost 3 bases and 2 bases, there was a span of 5 bases. CDR3 length: 12 residues. The CDR3 is CASSAFNTEAFF. Here the CDR3 DNA reads TGTGCCAGCAGCGCGTTTAACACTGAAGCTTTCTTT.

A few counts support this clone. The chain links TRBV25-1 to TRBJ2-7; TRBD1 matches 9 bases. The CDR3 sequence is 15 residues long. J gave up 5 bases and V 3 bases, and 8 bases lay outside the gene matches. The V gene's germline CDR1 is MGHDK and CDR2 SYGVNS. The CDR3 reads CASSEAGTGSHEQYF. DNA of the CDR3: TGTGCCAGCAGTGAGGCTGGGACAGGGTCCCACGAGCAGTACTTC.

The chain recombines TRBV5-1 with TRBJ2-7; 8 nucleotides match TRBD1. V dropped 1 base and J dropped 6; count of bases not matched to a gene: 9. Germline CDR1 SGHRS, CDR2 YFSETQ. CDR3 length equals 15 residues. The CDR3 region has the DNA TGCGCCAGCAGCTTGCTGACAGGGGTAGGTCGCGAGCAGTACTTC. As protein: CASSLLTGVGREQYF.

This chain uses TRBV5-1 with TRBJ2-1; 10 bases line up with TRBD2. The CDR3 spans 18 residues. In germline, CDR1 is SGHRS, CDR2 YFSETQ. V lost 2 bases and J lost 2; bases outside the gene matches: 10. Here the CDR3 DNA reads TGCGCCAGCAGCTTTAGCGGGGGGTTCGGGTTGGCCTACAATGAGCAGTTCTTC. It translates to CASSFSGGFGLAYNEQFF.

The chain uses TRBV2 and TRBJ2-1; 11 nucleotides match TRBD2. This CDR3 contains 17 residues. The trim removed 4 bases at V and 5 bases at J, leaving 10 bases unmatched. Germline loops: CDR1 SNHLY, CDR2 FYNNEI. The CDR3 region is CASSGFSGGAWNNEQFF. DNA of the CDR3: TGTGCCAGCAGTGGTTTTAGCGGGGGGGCCTGGAACAATGAGCAGTTCTTC. The full variable domain, in which reference TRBV2 and TRBJ2-1 provide the parts outside the CDR3, is EPEVTQTPSHQVTQMGQEVILRCVPISNHLYFYWYRQILGQKVEFLVSFYNNEISEKSEIFDDQFSVERPDGSNFTLKIRSTKLEDSAMYFCASSGFSGGAWNNEQFFGPGTRLTVL.